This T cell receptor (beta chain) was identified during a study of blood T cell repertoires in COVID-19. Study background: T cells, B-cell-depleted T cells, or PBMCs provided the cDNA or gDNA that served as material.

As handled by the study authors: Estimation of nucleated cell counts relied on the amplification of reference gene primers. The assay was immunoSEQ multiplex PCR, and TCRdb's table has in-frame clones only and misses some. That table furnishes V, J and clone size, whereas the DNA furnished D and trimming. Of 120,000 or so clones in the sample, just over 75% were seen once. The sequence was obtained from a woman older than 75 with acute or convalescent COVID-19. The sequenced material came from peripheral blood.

Here the CDR3 DNA reads TGTGCCAGCAGCTGGGACAGAAATCAGCCCCAGCATTTT. Translating it yields CASSWDRNQPQHF. The J gene is TRBJ1-5, the V gene TRBV5-4; 7 nucleotides match TRBD1. V was clipped by 3 bases and J by 4 bases; unmatched bases: 1. From germline, CDR1 is SGHNT and CDR2 YYREEE (reference sequence). The CDR3 has 13 amino acids.